The sequence of this T cell receptor beta chain was determined in a study of beta chain features in type 1 diabetes. Study-level findings and limits: Individuals with type 1 diabetes displayed fewer insertions and more deletions at VDJ junctions.

This clone was seen ten or more times. Antigen specificity is unknown. CDR3 length: 15 residues. The germline V gene encodes CDR1 ENHRY and CDR2 SYGVKD. V was cut by 4 bases and J by 8 bases, with 18 bases left in between. Every bit of the isolated RNA underwent reverse transcription, so sequencing read expressed TCRB transcripts. Measured with immunoSEQ multiplex PCR; TCRdb has only the in-frame clones, and not every one. This table holds about 620,000 clones, less than 20% found once. This chain joins TRBV10-3 and TRBJ2-1; tentatively, D is TRBD2 (7 bases). The TCR was taken from a man aged 18 to 29 in good health. The specimen sequenced was naive CD4+ T cells from blood. This chain's CDR3 is CAISAGGGPLYEQFF. The CDR3 DNA follows: TGTGCCATCAGTGCCGGCGGGGGCCCACTGTATGAGCAGTTCTTC.